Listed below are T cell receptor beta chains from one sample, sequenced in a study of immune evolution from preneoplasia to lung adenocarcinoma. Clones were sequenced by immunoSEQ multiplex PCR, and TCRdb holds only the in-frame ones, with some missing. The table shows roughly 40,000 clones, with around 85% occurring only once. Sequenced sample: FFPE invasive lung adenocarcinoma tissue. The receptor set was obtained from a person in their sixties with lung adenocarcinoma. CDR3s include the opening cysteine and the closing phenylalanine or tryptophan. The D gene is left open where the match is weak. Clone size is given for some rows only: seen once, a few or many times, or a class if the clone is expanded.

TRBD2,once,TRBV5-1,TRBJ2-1,TGCGCCAGCAGCCCCCGACTAGCGGGATCGTCACGCGGCAATGAGCAGTTCTTC,CASSPRLAGSSRGNEQFF
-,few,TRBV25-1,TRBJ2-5,TGTGCCAGCAGTGGGGCCCAAGAGACCCAGTACTTC,CASSGAQETQYF
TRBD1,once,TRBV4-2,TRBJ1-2,TGTGCCAGCAGCCAAACCGGACAGGCTAACTATGGCTACACCTTC,CASSQTGQANYGYTF
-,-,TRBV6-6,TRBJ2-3,TGTGCCAGCAGTTACTCCCCCAGGGTCGGAGATACGCAGTATTTT,CASSYSPRVGDTQYF
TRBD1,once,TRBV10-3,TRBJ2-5,TGTGCCATCAGCGGACAGGGCCCGGAGACCCAGTACTTC,CAISGQGPETQYF
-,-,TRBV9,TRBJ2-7,TGTGCCAGCTTAAACTACGAGCAGTACTTC,CASLNYEQYF
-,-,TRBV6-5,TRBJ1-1,TGTGCCAGCAGTTACAAGGGGAGGACTGAAGCTTTCTTT,CASSYKGRTEAFF
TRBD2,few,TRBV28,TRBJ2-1,TGTGCCAGCAGTCATCTAGCGGGGGGCTCCTACAATGAGCAGTTCTTC,CASSHLAGGSYNEQFF
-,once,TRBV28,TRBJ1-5,TGTGCCAGCAGTTTACCCGGGACGGAGAGCAATCAGCCCCAGCATTTT,CASSLPGTESNQPQHF
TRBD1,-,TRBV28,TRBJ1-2,TGTGCCAGCAGCCGGGACAGCTATGGCTACACCTTC,CASSRDSYGYTF
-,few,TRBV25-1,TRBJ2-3,TGTGCCAGCAGAAGGGGGTCCACAGATACGCAGTATTTT,CASRRGSTDTQYF
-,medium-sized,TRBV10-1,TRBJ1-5,TGCGCCCGCGATCAGCCCCAGCATTTT,CARDQPQHF
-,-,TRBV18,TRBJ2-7,TGTGCCAGCTCACTCTCGCAGACGTCCTACGAGCAGTACTTC,CASSLSQTSYEQYF
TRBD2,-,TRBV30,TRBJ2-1,TGTGCCTGGAGTGTAGTAGATGCCGGGACTAGAAGCAATGAGCAGTTCTTC,CAWSVVDAGTRSNEQFF
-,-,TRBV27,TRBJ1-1,TGTGCCAGCAGTGACTGGACGGGGAAACTCCCTTTCTTT,CASSDWTGKLPFF
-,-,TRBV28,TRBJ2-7,TGTGCCAGCAGTTTTGTAGGGGCGCAGGACGAGCAGTACTTC,CASSFVGAQDEQYF
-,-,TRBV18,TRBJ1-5,TGTGCCAGCTCACCCCTCGGGGGGCCCTTGTCGCAGCCCCAGCATTTT,CASSPLGGPLSQPQHF
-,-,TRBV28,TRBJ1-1,TGTGCCAGCAGCCAGCCTTGGGTATCTGAAGCTTTCTTT,CASSQPWVSEAFF
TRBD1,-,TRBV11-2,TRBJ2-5,TGTGCCAGCAGCCAGGACAGGTGGCAAGAGACCCAGTACTTC,CASSQDRWQETQYF
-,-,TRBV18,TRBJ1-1,TGTGCCAGCTCACCGCGGCAGGGAGGTATCGGCACTGAAGCTTTCTTT,CASSPRQGGIGTEAFF
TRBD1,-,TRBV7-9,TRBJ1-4,TGTGCCAGCAGGTCAGGGACAGGTGGCGAAAAACTGTTTTTT,CASRSGTGGEKLFF
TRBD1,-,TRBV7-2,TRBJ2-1,TGTGCCAGCAGCTCCAGACAGGGTATTAGCGATGAGCAGTTCTTC,CASSSRQGISDEQFF
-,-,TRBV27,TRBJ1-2,TGTGCCAGCAGTTTATCGAGGCAGGCCGGGGGCTACACCTTC,CASSLSRQAGGYTF
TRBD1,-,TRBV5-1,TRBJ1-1,TGCGCCAGCAGCATGCGTTTGGGACAGAAAGCTTTCTTT,CASSMRLGQKAFF
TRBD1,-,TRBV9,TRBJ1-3,TGTGCCAGCAGCGTAGCCGGGACAGGGGCCTCTGGAAACACCATATATTTT,CASSVAGTGASGNTIYF
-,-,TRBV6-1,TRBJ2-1,TGTGCCAGCGGAGACCTACGCGATGAGCAGTTCTTC,CASGDLRDEQFF
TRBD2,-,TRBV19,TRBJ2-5,TGTGCCAGTAGTATCCGGACTAGCGGGAGGGCCGGTAAGACCCAGTACTTC,CASSIRTSGRAGKTQYF
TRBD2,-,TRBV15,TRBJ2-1,TGTGCCACCAGCAGGGGACTAGCGGGAGGGCCCAACAATGAGCAGTTCTTC,CATSRGLAGGPNNEQFF
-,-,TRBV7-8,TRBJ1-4,TGTGCCAGCAGCTCCTATCCGGGACACACAACTAATGAAAAACTGTTTTTT,CASSSYPGHTTNEKLFF
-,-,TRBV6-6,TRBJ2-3,TGTGCCAGCAGTTACTCAGGGGCGGCAGATACGCAGTATTTT,CASSYSGAADTQYF
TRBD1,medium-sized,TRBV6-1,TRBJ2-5,TGTGCCAGCATGACAGGGGCTACCCAAGAGACCCAGTACTTC,CASMTGATQETQYF
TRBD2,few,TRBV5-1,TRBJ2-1,TGCGCCAGCAGCGTCGGGACTAGCGGTACGAACAATGAGCAGTTCTTC,CASSVGTSGTNNEQFF
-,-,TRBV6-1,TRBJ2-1,TGTGCCAGCAGTGAATGGTGGGTGGGGGACAATGAGCAGTTCTTC,CASSEWWVGDNEQFF
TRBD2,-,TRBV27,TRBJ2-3,TGTGCCAGCAGGGAGGGGCCTAGCGGGAACACAGATACGCAGTATTTT,CASREGPSGNTDTQYF
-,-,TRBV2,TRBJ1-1,TGTACCAGCAGTGAGAACATGGATGTTAAAGCTTTCTTT,CTSSENMDVKAFF
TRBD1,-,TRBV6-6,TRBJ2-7,TGTGCCAGCCTCTCCGGGACAGGATCCTACGAGCAGTACTTC,CASLSGTGSYEQYF
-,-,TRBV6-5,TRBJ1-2,TGTGCCAGCACCCCCTCTGTCCGGTATGGCTACACCTTC,CASTPSVRYGYTF
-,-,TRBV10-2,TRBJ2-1,TGCGCCATCAGGGCCGGACAGAGCTCCTACAATGAGCAGTTCTTC,CAIRAGQSSYNEQFF
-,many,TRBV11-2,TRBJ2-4,TGTGCCAGCAGCACACAGGGTGTAGCCAAAAACATTCAGTACTTC,CASSTQGVAKNIQYF
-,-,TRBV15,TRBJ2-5,TGTGCCACCAGTCCTCGAGCGGCCCAAGAGACCCAGTACTTC,CATSPRAAQETQYF
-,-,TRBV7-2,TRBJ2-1,TGTGCCAGCAGCTTACTACGGAGGGGACTGTTCTTC,CASSLLRRGLFF